This entry lists 11 T cell receptor beta chains sequenced from one sample in a study of cytomegalovirus exposure and HLA in healthy donors (dated by TCRdb to about 2017). Library preparation was by the immunoSEQ multiplex PCR assay. A mixture of 60 forward primers for TCR Vbeta segments and 13 reverse primers for TCR Jbeta segments was used in the multiplex PCR. TCRdb stores this immuneACCESS table with in-frame sequences only. Part of the clones is absent; in the studies checked, under half of the shortfall reflects unresolved V genes, and no reason is known for the rest. Within this sample are around 200,000 clones, with about 81% of them counted one time only. The ten largest clones represent 2.7% of the sample. Sequenced: PBMCs. All receptors come from a woman between 40 and 55 years old in good health and CMV-seronegative.

This clone appeared a few times. The V call is TRBV6-5, the J call TRBJ2-1; 9 bases are a match to TRBD2. The CDR3 extends over 15 amino acids. Germline CDR1 and CDR2: MNHEY and SVGAGI. J gave up 2 bases and V 7 bases, and 6 bases lay outside the gene matches. The CDR3 is CASTQAGGPYNEQFF. The DNA of the CDR3 is TGTGCCAGCACCCAAGCGGGAGGCCCCTACAATGAGCAGTTCTTC.

This clone was counted a single time. The chain employs TRBV19 and TRBJ2-7; maybe TRBD1 (6 bases). In germline, CDR1 is LNHDA, CDR2 SQIVND (reference sequence). Trimming removed 1 base from V and 3 bases from J, with 13 bases in between. This CDR3 is built from 15 residues. The CDR3 DNA is TGTGCCAGTAGTATAGTATCCAGGGGCAACTACGAGCAGTACTTC. This sequence encodes CASSIVSRGNYEQYF.

The chain combines TRBV28 with TRBJ1-2; D possibly corresponds to TRBD1 (6 bases). The CDR3 has 15 amino acids. Trimming took 6 bases from V and 4 from J, leaving 18 bases between them. Germline CDR1 reads MDHEN; CDR2 reads SYDVKM. The CDR3 here is CASRFSQGFGYGYTF. CDR3 DNA sequence: TGTGCCAGCAGGTTTAGTCAGGGGTTTGGCTATGGCTACACCTTC.

The V gene is TRBV9, the J gene TRBJ1-2, with 8 positions matching TRBD1. Germline V lookup: CDR1 SGDLS, CDR2 YYNGEE. The CDR3 consists of 13 residues. The trim removed 2 bases at V and 8 bases at J, leaving 5 bases unmatched. CDR3: CASSVGTGVGYTF. The CDR3 DNA reads TGTGCCAGCAGCGTCGGGACAGGAGTAGGCTACACCTTC.

The chain employs TRBV9 and TRBJ2-7; 7 nucleotides agree with TRBD1. In germline, CDR1 is SGDLS, CDR2 YYNGEE. V gave up 1 base and J gave up 3 bases; unmatched junction bases: 7. This CDR3 has 15 amino acids. The CDR3 is CASSVSLDRSYEQYF. The DNA of the CDR3 is TGTGCCAGCAGCGTATCTCTGGACAGGAGCTACGAGCAGTACTTC.

This clone was counted a single time. The chain joins TRBV2 to TRBJ1-2; 8 nucleotides match TRBD1. CDR1 and CDR2 from the germline V gene are SNHLY and FYNNEI. The J segment lost 7 bases and the V segment lost 5 bases, leaving 9 bases of the junction unmatched. CDR3 length: 14 amino acids. The CDR3 DNA is TGTGCCAGCAGTTTTTGGGACAGGTCGGCTGGCTACACCTTC. Translation: CASSFWDRSAGYTF.

The table lists this clone with a count of one. This chain connects TRBV19 to TRBJ1-2, with D possibly being TRBD1 (6 bases). The CDR3 sequence is 14 residues long. Trimming stripped 5 bases from V and 8 bases from J, with 18 bases between. Germline V gene sequence: CDR1 LNHDA, CDR2 SQIVND (reference sequence). This chain's CDR3 is CASSSSRGLQGYTF. As DNA, the CDR3 is TGTGCCAGTAGTTCCTCCAGGGGATTGCAAGGCTACACCTTC.

The chain is built from TRBV28 and TRBJ1-2; TRBD1 matches 9 bases. Trimming took 4 bases from V and 2 from J; bases not matched to a gene: 5. Germline CDR1 MDHEN, CDR2 SYDVKM. The length of the CDR3 is 15 residues. CDR3 loop: CASSSPGTGNYGYTF. As DNA, the CDR3 is TGTGCCAGCAGTTCTCCCGGGACAGGGAACTATGGCTACACCTTC.

In this sample, this clone turned up a few times. J is TRBJ1-4 and V is TRBV10-1; 8 bases match TRBD1. CDR1 WNHNN and CDR2 SYGVQD come from the germline V gene (reference sequence). This CDR3 comprises 13 residues. With V trimmed by 4 bases and J by 6 bases, 1 base remained unmatched. CDR3 sequence: CASSVDRDEKLFF. In nucleotides, the CDR3 is TGCGCCAGCAGTGTGGACAGGGATGAAAAACTGTTTTTT.

The chain combines TRBV30 with TRBJ1-6; tentative D call: TRBD1 (6 bases). Trimming cost V 4 bases and J 7 bases, with 17 bases left between them. The germline gives CDR1 GTSNPN, CDR2 SVGIG (reference sequence). CDR3 length: 15 amino acids. CDR3 amino acids: CAWNGQPSSNSPLHF. The CDR3 DNA sequence: TGTGCCTGGAACGGACAGCCCTCATCGAATTCACCCCTCCACTTT.

The V and J genes are TRBV30 and TRBJ1-2; tentative D call: TRBD1 (5 bases). The V gene's germline CDR1 is GTSNPN and CDR2 SVGIG (reference sequence). The length of the CDR3 is 15 residues. V lost 5 bases, J lost 3 bases, and 19 bases lay in between. CDR3 sequence: CAWSTGSGWDYGYTF. The CDR3 DNA is TGTGCCTGGTCTACAGGTTCCGGCTGGGACTATGGCTACACCTTC.